Below are 10 T cell receptor delta chains sequenced from a single sample in a study of gamma-delta T cells after stem cell transplantation. TCRdb reran clone calling via CATT on the RT-PCR reads. Here the sample spans approximately 1,500 delta-chain clones, approximately 43% being singletons. Sequencing input: gamma-delta T cells. All receptors derive from a human donor. It is not recorded whose cells these are; they may come from a transplant donor.

The rearrangement links TRDV2 to TRDJ4, with 8 nucleotides matching TRDD3. CDR3 length: 21 amino acids. V lost 0 bases, J lost 1 base, and 24 bases stayed unmatched. Looked up from germline, CDR1 is GEAIGNYY and CDR2 is EKD. In DNA, the CDR3 is TGTGCCTGTGACACCGTGGGATCTCCTACAGTACTGGGGGGATCGGTCAGACCCCTGATCTTT. Its protein is CACDTVGSPTVLGGSVRPLIF.

This clone was seen a handful of times. A far larger clone is off by one base, so a read error is likely. Other DNA sequences from this sample encode an identical CDR3 as well. J is TRDJ1 and V is TRDV1; D unclear. This CDR3 comprises 22 residues. CDR1 is TSWWSYY and CDR2 is QGS in the germline V gene. The CDR3: CALGDLRLVWFDTPDYTDKLIF. CDR3 DNA: TGTGCTCTTGGGGACTTACGGCTGGTTTGGTTTGACACTCCCGACTACACCGATAAACTCATCTTC.

The chain has TRDV2 and TRDJ1, with 13 bases matching TRDD3. The CDR3 covers 17 residues. CDR1 is GEAIGNYY, CDR2 EKD, per germline. The V segment lost 3 bases and the J segment 6 bases; nucleotides outside the gene matches: 12. The CDR3 reads CACDSLLGDTRGNKLIF. The CDR3 nucleotides read TGTGCCTGTGACTCTTTACTGGGGGATACGCGCGGCAATAAACTCATCTTT.

Worth noting for this clone: At one end, the junction sequence differs from germline, possibly due to a read error. The sample has other DNA sequences that encode this CDR3 too. The genes are TRDV2 and TRDJ1; no clear D gene. The germline V gene encodes CDR1 GEAIGNYY and CDR2 EKD. The CDR3 runs to 15 residues. CDR3 residues: CACDPVGGPSGKLIF. In DNA form, the CDR3 reads TGCGCCTGTGACCCCGTAGGAGGCCCCTCGGGTAAACTCATCTTT.

In this sample, this clone turned up a few times. V and J are TRDV2 and TRDJ1; 8 positions match TRDD3. CDR1 GEAIGNYY and CDR2 EKD come from the germline V gene. The V gene end was trimmed by 1 base and the J gene end by 2 bases; junction bases not matched to a gene: 14. This CDR3 has 18 amino acids. In DNA, the CDR3 is TGTGCCTGTGACACTCTAACAGCCTGGGGGACGCATACCGATAAACTCATCTTT. Translating it yields CACDTLTAWGTHTDKLIF.

As for this clone: A far larger clone differs by one base, so this is likely a read error. The chain uses TRDV2 and TRDJ1, with TRDD3 matching over 13 bases. The CDR3 has 18 residues. With V trimmed by 0 bases and J by 1 base, 7 bases remained unmatched. Germline V CDR1 and CDR2: GEAIGNYY, EKD. In nucleotides, the CDR3 is TGTGCCTGTGACACCACCCCCTACTGGGGGATACGCACCGATAAACTCATCTTT. It yields the protein CACDTTPYWGIRTDKLIF.

V gene TRDV2 combines with J gene TRDJ1; 10 bases align to TRDD3. The V segment lost 4 bases and the J segment 0 bases; nucleotides outside the gene matches: 13. The CDR3 spans 18 residues. In germline, CDR1 is GEAIGNYY, CDR2 EKD. The CDR3: CACDPLRLGDKYTDKLIF. For the CDR3, the DNA is TGTGCCTGTGATCCCCTTCGCCTGGGGGATAAGTACACCGATAAACTCATCTTT.

V and J are TRDV2 and TRDJ1; TRDD3 aligns across 8 bases. Germline-derived CDR1 and CDR2 are GEAIGNYY and EKD. The V segment lost 3 bases and the J segment 0 bases; nucleotides outside the gene matches: 8. The CDR3 loop spans 16 amino acids. CDR3 nucleotide sequence: TGTGCCTGTGACTCACTACTGGGGGCCTACACCGATAAACTCATCTTT. Protein product: CACDSLLGAYTDKLIF.

By sample share, this clone is large. Other DNA sequences in the same sample also yield this CDR3. The J gene is TRDJ1, the V gene TRDV2, with 10 bases aligning to TRDD3. This CDR3 contains 18 residues. CDR1 is GEAIGNYY, CDR2 EKD, per germline. With 0 bases clipped from V and 0 bases from J, the junction kept 9 bases outside the gene matches. The CDR3 bases are TGTGCCTGTGACACCCTCTATACTGGGGGATCCTACACCGATAAACTCATCTTT. This encodes CACDTLYTGGSYTDKLIF.

Turning to this clone: Just one base apart from a much larger clone, this may be a read error. V usage is TRDV2 and J usage is TRDJ1; D gene unclear. V lost 4 bases to trimming and J lost 3 bases, with 14 bases between them. From germline, CDR1 is GEAIGNYY and CDR2 EKD. The CDR3 runs 14 residues. The CDR3 loop is CACDSLRAPDKLIF. In DNA form, the CDR3 reads TGTGCCTGTGATTCACTACGTGCCCCCGATAAACTCATCTTT.